This T cell receptor beta chain derives from a study of blood T cell repertoires in COVID-19 (TCRdb year 2020). Study-wide context: Collaborator samples came from the United States, Italy and Spain and covered acute and convalescent phases of COVID-19. The material from the prospective study consisted of cDNA or gDNA derived from T cells, B-cell-depleted T cells, or PBMCs. The dataset comprised deeply sampled blood TCRbeta repertoires from subjects exposed to, actively infected with, or recovered from COVID-19. A freely available public database, intended as a resource for researchers studying the immune response to SARS-CoV-2, is where the repertoires were released. The samples were drawn from the first 160 participants of the ongoing ImmuneRACE study and from 1,200 or so subjects provided by 6 global collaborators. Nearly every sample came with metadata listing a de-identified subject ID, COVID-19 status, age in years and sex. Where HLA class I and class II types were available, the types were taken from metadata supplied by the sample provider, not from assay-based typing.

To note about this clone: The target of this receptor is not known. No base qualities exist here, and no much larger clone lies one base off it.

The paper's findings and limits, for the study overall: The quantity of clinical and demographic metadata differed by source and by participant and was supplied without curation.

TCRbeta CDR3 regions were amplified from genomic DNA using the immunoSEQ Assay, a bias-controlled multiplex PCR. The paper's data handling went like this. The number of nucleated cells in each sample was estimated by amplification of reference gene primers within the assay. To quantify the absolute abundance of each unique TCRbeta CDR3 rearrangement, sequence reads were collapsed and filtered. Productive Simpson clonality was computed per sample as the square root of Simpson's diversity index over productive rearrangements. TCRdb's version of the immuneACCESS table is confined to in-frame rearrangements and falls short of the full clone set. An unresolved V gene accounts for under half of the shortfall where checked; the remainder is of unknown origin. V, J and clone size derive from that table, while D and trimming were established from the DNA sequence. The sample table contains approximately 120,000 clones; only one count was recorded for around 84% of them. Roughly 8.2% of the sample rests with the top ten.

Whole blood was collected in K2EDTA tubes by collaborating institutions according to the institutions' own protocols. For TCRbeta analysis, collaborators shipped samples as frozen whole blood, isolated PBMCs, or DNA extracted from either of those sample types. This TCR was recovered from a woman of 80 years or more with active or convalescent COVID-19. The sample taken for sequencing was peripheral blood.

The CDR3 protein sequence reads: CATQRGQGPYEQYF. The nucleotide sequence is given as TGTGCCACCCAACGGGGACAGGGGCCCTACGAGCAGTACTTC. The chain was built from TRBV19 and TRBJ2-7, with 10 bases in between that match TRBD1. The CDR3 runs 14 amino acids, cysteine and phenylalanine included. Only the CDR3 part of the read is kept: 42 bases, read in frame from the first base. From the germline V gene (reference sequence), CDR1 is LNHDA and CDR2 is SQIVND. V lost 10 bases and J lost 2 bases, and the count of bases not matched to a germline gene is 8.